This entry features one T cell receptor beta chain sequence. This sample is part of a study of shared clonotypes between healthy human individuals. Losses at the gene ends were 7 bases for V and 4 bases for J; bases not matched to a gene: 8. The germline V gene has CDR1 MNHNY and CDR2 SVGAGI (reference sequence). CDR3 length equals 14 residues. Sequencing was performed with immunoSEQ multiplex PCR; in TCRdb, only in-frame clones are kept and a portion is missing. The table shows some 2.1 million clones, with 85% to 95% occurring only once. Naivety among CD8 cells was defined by CD45RO negativity and positive CCR7 selection, thereby excluding terminally differentiated effector memory CD45RA+ cells.

The chain recombines TRBV6-6 with TRBJ2-7, with 9 bases that match TRBD1. Input material: naive CD8+ T cells sorted from blood. This receptor was identified in a man younger than 35 in good health. CDR3 sequence reads: CASTPRDRDYEQYF. Written as DNA, the CDR3 is TGTGCCAGCACCCCCCGGGACAGGGATTACGAGCAGTACTTC.